This T cell receptor (beta chain) appears in the sequencing data of a study of response to subunit inactivated influenza vaccine. TCRdb called the RT-PCR reads again in MiXCR, with one record for every CDR3 protein. Of hundreds of thousands of distinct CDR3 sequences in the sample, roughly 8.2% are singletons; the top ten hold under 15%. This clonotype was counted only a few times. Antigen: not known. The CDR3 runs 15 residues. The germline V and J ends were trimmed by 0 bases and 0 bases, with 6 bases remaining between them. Germline loops: CDR1 LGHNA, CDR2 YNFKEQ. Study conclusions and caveats: Only a handful of new T cells, the authors suggested, are recruited with each seasonal influenza vaccination.

The sequence derives from a man aged 45 to 70 who received an inactivated influenza vaccine. The sample here was PBMCs from blood, taken 23 to 25 months after vaccination. The rearrangement joins TRBV4-2 to TRBJ1-5, with D hard to call. The CDR3 spells CASSQEGSSNQPQHF. The CDR3 bases are TGTGCCAGCAGCCAAGAAGGAAGTAGCAATCAGCCCCAGCATTTT.